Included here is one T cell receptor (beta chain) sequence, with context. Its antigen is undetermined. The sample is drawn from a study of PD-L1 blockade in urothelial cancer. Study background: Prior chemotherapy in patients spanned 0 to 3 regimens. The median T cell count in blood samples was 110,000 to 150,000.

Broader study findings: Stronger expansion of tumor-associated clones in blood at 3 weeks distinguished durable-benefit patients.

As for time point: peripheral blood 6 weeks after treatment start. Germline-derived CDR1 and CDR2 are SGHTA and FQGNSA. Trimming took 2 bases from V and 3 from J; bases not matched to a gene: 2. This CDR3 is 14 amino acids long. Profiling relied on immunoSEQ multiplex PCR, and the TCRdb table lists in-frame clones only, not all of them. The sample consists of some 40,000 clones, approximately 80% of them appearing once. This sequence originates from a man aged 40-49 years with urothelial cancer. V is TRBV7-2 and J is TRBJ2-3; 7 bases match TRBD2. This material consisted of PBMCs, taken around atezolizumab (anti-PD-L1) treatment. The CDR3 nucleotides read TGTGCCAGCAGCTTATTGGGGGGGACAGATACGCAGTATTTT. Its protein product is CASSLLGGTDTQYF.